The sequence of this T cell receptor (beta chain) was determined in a study of blood T cell repertoires in COVID-19. Looking at the study overall: Samples taken during acute and convalescent COVID-19 were collected in the United States, Italy and Spain. From T cells, B-cell-depleted T cells, or PBMCs came the material, which was cDNA or gDNA.

As processed by the authors: It was from reference gene primer amplification that nucleated cell counts were estimated. Clones were sequenced by immunoSEQ multiplex PCR, and TCRdb holds only the in-frame ones, with some missing. Clonal size and the V and J genes are those of that table, whereas D and trimming came from the DNA. Of over 85,000 clones in the sample, 72% were seen once. This CDR3 has 13 amino acids. Trimming pared 1 base from V and 4 bases from J, leaving 8 bases between. The germline V gene has CDR1 SGHTA and CDR2 FQGNSA. V gene TRBV7-2 combines with J gene TRBJ2-7; D ambiguous. The sample taken for sequencing was peripheral blood. The receptor was derived from an older woman with acute or convalescent COVID-19. In nucleotides, the CDR3 is TGTGCCAGCAGCTTAGACTTAATTTACGAGCAGTACTTC. This translates into CASSLDLIYEQYF. Combining the CDR3 with reference TRBV7-2 and TRBJ2-7 gives the whole variable domain GAGVSQSPSNKVTEKGKDVELRCDPISGHTALYWYRQSLGQGLEFLIYFQGNSAPDKSGLPSDRFSAERTGGSVSTLTIQRTQQEDSAVYLCASSLDLIYEQYFGPGTRLTVT.